A selection of T cell receptor beta chains follows, all from one sample in a study of blood T cell repertoires in COVID-19. The method was immunoSEQ multiplex PCR; TCRdb's version includes in-frame clones alone and lacks a portion of them. The sample includes just over 40,000 clones, roughly 80% of them seen just once. The sequenced sample consisted of peripheral blood. The receptors derive from an older woman with acute or convalescent COVID-19. Both conserved end residues are part of each CDR3. A D gene is named only where the DNA matches it firmly. Part of the rows lack a size; the others show once, few, many or a class for expanded clones.

V	D	size	J	length	DNA	CDR3
TRBV27	TRBD1	.	TRBJ2-3	16	TGTGCCAGCAGTTCACAGGGGGCGCGGGACACAGATACGCAGTATTTT	CASSSQGARDTDTQYF
TRBV6-5	.	.	TRBJ2-7	14	TGTGCCAGCAGACGAATGGAGGTCGTCTACGAGCAGTACTTC	CASRRMEVVYEQYF
TRBV23-1	TRBD1	medium-sized	TRBJ1-2	20	TGCGCCAGCAGTCAATCGTGGCATGGACTGACAGGGGCCAACCCATATGGCTACACCTTC	CASSQSWHGLTGANPYGYTF
TRBV20-1	TRBD2	.	TRBJ2-1	14	TGCAGTGCTAGTGCTAGCGGTTACTACAATGAGCAGTTCTTC	CSASASGYYNEQFF
TRBV5-5	TRBD2	.	TRBJ2-3	16	TGTGCCAGCAGCTTTCCTAGCGGGGGGGTATTAGATACGCAGTATTTT	CASSFPSGGVLDTQYF
TRBV4-1	.	.	TRBJ1-1	13	TGCGCCAGCAGCCTAGAGGAGAAGGGGATAGCTTTCTTT	CASSLEEKGIAFF
TRBV5-1	.	.	TRBJ1-1	12	TGCGCCAGCAGCCCTGAGGGCAATCTGGCTTTCTTT	CASSPEGNLAFF
TRBV20-1	TRBD2	.	TRBJ2-1	14	TGCAGTGCTAGTTCGGTAGCGGGTAACAATGAGCAGTTCTTC	CSASSVAGNNEQFF
TRBV7-2	TRBD2	.	TRBJ2-3	16	TGTGCCAGCAGCCGGACGGCTAGCGGGAGCACAGATACGCAGTATTTT	CASSRTASGSTDTQYF
TRBV2	TRBD2	.	TRBJ2-1	14	TGTGCCAGCACCGGAGGACTAGCGGGTAATGAGCAGTTCTTC	CASTGGLAGNEQFF
TRBV2	TRBD1	once	TRBJ2-1	16	TGTGCCAGCAGTGCCATCGGGACAGGGGCCCGTAATGAGCAGTTCTTC	CASSAIGTGARNEQFF
TRBV23-1	.	.	TRBJ1-6	20	TGCGCCAGCAGTCAGAGGACAGCGCCCTCACCAAAGACATATAATTCACCCCTCCACTTT	CASSQRTAPSPKTYNSPLHF
TRBV3-1/TRBV3-2	.	.	TRBJ2-5	14	TGTGCCAGCAGCCAAGATGGGGCCCTGGAGACCCAGTACTTC	CASSQDGALETQYF
TRBV6-5	TRBD1	.	TRBJ2-5	13	TGTGCCAGCAGGGGGACAGAACAAGAGACCCAGTACTTC	CASRGTEQETQYF
TRBV28	.	once	TRBJ1-1	12	TGTGCCAGCAGTTTGCCGGGAGCTGAAGCTTTCTTT	CASSLPGAEAFF
TRBV15	.	.	TRBJ1-2	13	TGTGCCACCAGCACCGGGGAGCTGTATGGCTACACCTTC	CATSTGELYGYTF
TRBV18	TRBD2	once	TRBJ2-1	18	TGTGCCAGCTCACCACGGGCCGGGACTAGCGGGGGGTACAATGAGCAGTTCTTC	CASSPRAGTSGGYNEQFF
TRBV2	TRBD1	.	TRBJ1-2	13	TGTGCCAGCATTGCGGACAGGGAACGTGGCTACACCTTC	CASIADRERGYTF
TRBV28	.	few	TRBJ1-2	14	TGTGCCAGCAATGAAAGGGGCCCGAACTATGGCTACACCTTC	CASNERGPNYGYTF
TRBV5-5	.	.	TRBJ2-5	13	TGTGCCAGCAGCTTGTACCGCGAAGAGACCCAGTACTTC	CASSLYREETQYF
TRBV19	.	.	TRBJ1-5	15	TGTGCCAGTAACCCTGGGCCGGGGGGGGTTCAGCCCCAGCATTTT	CASNPGPGGVQPQHF
TRBV10-1	TRBD1	.	TRBJ1-6	16	TGCGCCAGCAGTGAGTCGTGCCAGGGGGTGAATTCACCCCTCCACTTT	CASSESCQGVNSPLHF